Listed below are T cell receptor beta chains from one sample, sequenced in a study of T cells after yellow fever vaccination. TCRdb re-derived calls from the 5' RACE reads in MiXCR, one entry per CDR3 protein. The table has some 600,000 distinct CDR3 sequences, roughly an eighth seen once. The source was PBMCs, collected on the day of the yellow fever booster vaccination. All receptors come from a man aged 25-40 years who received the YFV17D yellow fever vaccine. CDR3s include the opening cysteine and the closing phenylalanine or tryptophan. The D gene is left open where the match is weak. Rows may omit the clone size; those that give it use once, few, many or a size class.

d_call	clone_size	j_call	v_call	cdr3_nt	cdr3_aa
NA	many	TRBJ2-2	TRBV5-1	TGCGCCAACCCCCCGGGTGAGGAGCTGTTTTTT	CANPPGEELFF
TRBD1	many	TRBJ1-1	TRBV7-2	TGTGCCAGCACCCCTCAGGGGGGAGTTCTCGACACTGAAGCTTTCTTT	CASTPQGGVLDTEAFF
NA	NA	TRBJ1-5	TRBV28	TGTGCCAGCAGTTTATTATTAGGCAATCAGCCCCAGCATTTT	CASSLLLGNQPQHF
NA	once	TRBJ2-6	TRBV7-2	TGTGCCAGCAGCTCTTACGGGCTGAGCTCTGGGGCCAACGTCCTGACTTTC	CASSSYGLSSGANVLTF
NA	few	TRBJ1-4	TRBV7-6	TGTGCCAGCAGCTTACTGGGGACTAACTCCGAAAAACTGTTTTTT	CASSLLGTNSEKLFF
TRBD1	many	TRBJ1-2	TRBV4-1	TGCGCCAGTAACGACAGGGAGGGTGAATATGGCTACACCTTC	CASNDREGEYGYTF
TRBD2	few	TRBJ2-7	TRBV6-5	TGTGCCAGCAGTTACGGCATTGGGGCTAGCGGGATCCACGAGCAGTACTTC	CASSYGIGASGIHEQYF
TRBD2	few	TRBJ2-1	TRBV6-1	TGTGCCAGCTCTAGTGGGACTACCTCCTACAATGAGCAGTTCTTC	CASSSGTTSYNEQFF
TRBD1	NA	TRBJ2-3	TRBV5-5	TGTGCCAGCAGCCACAGGACAGGGATGGATACGCAGTATTTT	CASSHRTGMDTQYF
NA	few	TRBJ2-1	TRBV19	TGTGCCAGTAGTACTTCGAGACAGACCTCCTACAATGAGCAGTTCTTC	CASSTSRQTSYNEQFF
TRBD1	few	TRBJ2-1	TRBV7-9	TGTGCCAGCAGCTTAGCGCGGGACAGGGACGACAATGAGCAGTTCTTC	CASSLARDRDDNEQFF
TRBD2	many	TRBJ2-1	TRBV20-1	TGCAGTGCTAGTAGCGGGGGGTACAATGAGCAGTTCTTC	CSASSGGYNEQFF
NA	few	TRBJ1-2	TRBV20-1	TGCAGTGCTAGGGAGCGCAGGGTTGACTATGGCTACACCTTC	CSARERRVDYGYTF
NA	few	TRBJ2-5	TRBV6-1	TGTGCCAGCAGGAGGGTGGGGGGCTTAGAGACCCAGTACTTC	CASRRVGGLETQYF
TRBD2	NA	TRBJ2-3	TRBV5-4	TGTGCCAGCAGCCCACCAACTAGCGGGAGACGGGATACGCAGTATTTT	CASSPPTSGRRDTQYF
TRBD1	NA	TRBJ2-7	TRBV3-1	TGTGCCAGCAGCCGCAGAACCGGGACAGGGCTGCCCTACGAGCAGTACTTC	CASSRRTGTGLPYEQYF
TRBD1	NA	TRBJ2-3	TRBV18	TGTGCCAGCTCACAGCCGACAGGGCCTAGCACAGATACGCAGTGTTTT	CASSQPTGPSTDTQCF
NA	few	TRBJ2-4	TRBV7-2	TGTGCCAGCAGCTTCCGAGGTGGGAGCTTAGCCAAAAACATTCAGTACTTC	CASSFRGGSLAKNIQYF
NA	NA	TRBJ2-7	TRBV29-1	TGCAGCGTTGAAGATCGCAGCCATTCCTACGAGCAGTACTTC	CSVEDRSHSYEQYF
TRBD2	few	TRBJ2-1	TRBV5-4	TGTGCCAGCAGCTTTGCCAGCGGGGGGAACTACAATGAGCAGTTCTTC	CASSFASGGNYNEQFF